Each of the 11 T cell receptor beta chains below was sequenced from the same sample in a study of blood T cell repertoires in COVID-19. The data were produced by immunoSEQ multiplex PCR, yet TCRdb's version contains in-frame clones alone and is incomplete. The repertoire holds about 170,000 clones, with 70% to 90% as singletons. The source material was peripheral blood. Source of these receptors: an elderly woman with COVID-19, enrolled during active disease.

This chain connects TRBV24-1 to TRBJ2-1; 7 bases align to TRBD1. The CDR3 loop spans 16 amino acids. With V trimmed by 4 bases and J by 6 bases, 11 bases remained unmatched. Germline CDR1 KGHDR, CDR2 SFDVKD. The CDR3 loop reads CATSESRAQGFNEQFF. The DNA for the CDR3 is TGTGCCACCAGTGAAAGCCGGGCACAGGGGTTCAATGAGCAGTTCTTC.

V usage is TRBV5-1 and J usage is TRBJ2-7; 11 bases are a match to TRBD1. This CDR3 is built from 13 residues. Germline lookup yields CDR1 SGHRS and CDR2 YFSETQ. J gave up 5 bases and V 9 bases, and 7 bases lay outside the gene matches. The chain's CDR3 is CATGTGGSHEQYF. CDR3 DNA: TGCGCCACCGGGACAGGGGGTTCCCACGAGCAGTACTTC.

This clone was picked up one time. The V gene is TRBV4-2, the J gene TRBJ2-7; 11 nucleotides agree with TRBD2. With V trimmed by 0 bases and J by 6 bases, 13 bases remained unmatched. Germline assignment: CDR1 LGHNA and CDR2 YNFKEQ. The CDR3 totals 18 residues. This chain's CDR3 is CASSQEGPGGLAVGEQYF. The DNA of the CDR3 is TGTGCCAGCAGCCAAGAAGGTCCAGGGGGACTAGCGGTCGGCGAGCAGTACTTC.

This clone was found once. At one boundary the junction diverges from the germline segment, which might be a read error. The V call is TRBV2, the J call TRBJ2-2, with TRBD2 matching over 14 bases. The CDR3 spans 18 residues. Germline CDR1 SNHLY, CDR2 FYNNEI. CDR3 nucleotides: TGTGCCAGCAGTAAAGCGGGACTAGCGGGAGTTAACACCGGGGAGCTGTTTTTT. The encoded protein is CASSKAGLAGVNTGELFF.

The CDR3 DNA follows: TGTGCCAGCAGACCCCAGAGTAGGAGTGAGCAGTACTTC. It is translated as CASRPQSRSEQYF. This chain joins TRBV6-6 and TRBJ2-7; D remains ambiguous. Trimming shortened V by 6 bases and J by 7 bases, and 16 bases separated the two germline ends. The V gene's germline CDR1 is MNHNY and CDR2 SVGAGI (reference sequence). This CDR3 region has 13 residues.

CDR3 residues: CSAAAVYGYTF. DNA for the CDR3: TGCAGTGCTGCGGCTGTCTATGGCTACACCTTC. V gene TRBV20-1 combines with J gene TRBJ1-2; D unresolved. This CDR3 comprises 11 residues. V was shortened by 5 bases and J by 4 bases, with 8 bases between the two germline ends. Germline CDR1 reads DFQATT; CDR2 reads SNEGSKA (reference sequence).

This chain connects TRBV5-6 to TRBJ2-3; tentatively, D is TRBD2 (5 bases). The CDR3 spans 14 residues. CDR1 is SGHDT and CDR2 is YYEEEE in the germline V gene. V shed 1 base and J shed 2 bases, with 8 bases lying between them. This CDR3 reads CASSLNGNTDTQYF. The CDR3 coding sequence is TGTGCCAGCAGCTTGAACGGGAACACAGATACGCAGTATTTT.

The genes are TRBV11-3 and TRBJ2-1; 10 nucleotides match TRBD2. CDR3 length equals 13 residues. Germline values: CDR1 SGHNT, CDR2 YENEEA. The V gene end was trimmed by 5 bases and the J gene end by 8 bases; junction bases not matched to a gene: 3. CDR3 residues: CASSPGLADEQFF. CDR3 DNA sequence: TGTGCCAGCAGCCCTGGACTAGCGGATGAGCAGTTCTTC. The full variable domain, with the rest looked up from reference TRBV11-3 and TRBJ2-1, is EAGVVQSPRYKIIEKKQPVAFWCNPISGHNTLYWYLQNLGQGPELLIRYENEEAVDDSQLPKDRFSAERLKGVDSTLKIQPAELGDSAVYLCASSPGLADEQFFGPGTRLTVL.

This chain uses TRBV7-3 with TRBJ2-3; D unresolved. V was pared by 0 bases and J by 1 base, with 8 bases between. Germline assignment: CDR1 SGHTA and CDR2 FQGTGA. The length of the CDR3 is 15 residues. CDR3 in amino acids: CASSLTSTCTDTQYF. The CDR3 region has the DNA TGTGCCAGCAGCTTAACGTCGACTTGCACAGATACGCAGTATTTT.

The chain uses TRBV4-1 and TRBJ2-7; tentative D call: TRBD1 (5 bases). The germline CDR1 and CDR2 sequences are MGHRA and YSYEKL. Trimming removed 1 base from V and 3 bases from J, with 10 bases in between. The CDR3 loop spans 14 amino acids. The chain's CDR3 is CASSQGQPSYEQYF. CDR3 DNA sequence: TGCGCCAGCAGCCAAGGACAGCCAAGCTACGAGCAGTACTTC.

This clone was observed a few times. The chain combines TRBV6-5 with TRBJ1-5, with a weak D call TRBD1 (6 bases). Trimming took 6 bases from V and 0 from J, leaving 12 bases between them. There are 15 residues in the CDR3. Germline CDR1 reads MNHEY; CDR2 reads SVGAGI. The CDR3 loop reads CASSTGFYSNQPQHF. CDR3 sequence (DNA): TGTGCCAGCAGCACAGGGTTTTATAGCAATCAGCCCCAGCATTTT.